Each of the 5 T cell receptor beta chains below was sequenced from the same sample in a study of shared clonotypes between healthy human individuals. TCRdb keeps only in-frame clones here, not all; method: immunoSEQ multiplex PCR. In the table there are approximately 530,000 clones, 95% to 97% of which are singletons. Sequencing input: naive CD4+ T cells sorted from blood. As to subset: CD45RA+ positively selected. These receptors originate from a woman in her thirties in good health.

The chain is built from TRBV28 and TRBJ2-7; D tentatively fits TRBD1 or TRBD2 (5 bases each). CDR3 length: 15 amino acids. Germline V gene lookup returns CDR1 MDHEN and CDR2 SYDVKM. Trimming took 4 bases from V and 4 from J, leaving 17 bases between them. DNA of the CDR3: TGTGCCAGCAGTTACCGGGGCTCGGTAGGGTACGAGCAGTACTTC. As protein: CASSYRGSVGYEQYF.

The chain has TRBV19 and TRBJ2-1; 12 bases map to TRBD2. This CDR3 is 18 amino acids long. J lost 6 bases, V lost 5 bases, and 14 bases had no gene match. The germline V gene encodes CDR1 LNHDA and CDR2 SQIVND (reference sequence). Here the CDR3 DNA reads TGTGCCAGTAGTTCCATTCTAGCGGGAGGGCCGTCGGTCAATGAGCAGTTCTTC. Amino acid sequence: CASSSILAGGPSVNEQFF.

This chain joins TRBV10-2 and TRBJ2-7, with 8 bases fitting TRBD2. V shed 0 bases, J shed 0 bases, and the junction held 10 bases outside the gene matches. CDR1 is WSHSY and CDR2 is SAAADI in the germline V gene. The CDR3 has 18 amino acids. This CDR3 reads CASSESTYLAGSSYEQYF. For the CDR3, the DNA is TGCGCCAGCAGTGAGTCGACATATCTAGCGGGTAGCTCCTACGAGCAGTACTTC.

This clone was detected only once. The chain joins TRBV4-2 to TRBJ1-1; 7 bases fit TRBD1. The CDR3 has 14 amino acids. Germline V gene lookup returns CDR1 LGHNA and CDR2 YNFKEQ. Trimming took 2 bases from V and 7 from J; bases not matched to a gene: 7. Written as DNA, the CDR3 is TGTGCCAGCAGCCAATTGACAGGGCCAAATGAAGCTTTCTTT. It is translated as CASSQLTGPNEAFF.

The chain carries TRBV2 and TRBJ1-1, with D possibly being TRBD1 (6 bases). The CDR3 is made up of 13 amino acids. Germline loops: CDR1 SNHLY, CDR2 FYNNEI. Trimming pared 6 bases from V and 9 bases from J, leaving 17 bases between. Here the CDR3 DNA reads TGTGCCAGCAGGCCACAGGGTGAGGAGAAAGCTTTCTTT. It encodes CASRPQGEEKAFF.